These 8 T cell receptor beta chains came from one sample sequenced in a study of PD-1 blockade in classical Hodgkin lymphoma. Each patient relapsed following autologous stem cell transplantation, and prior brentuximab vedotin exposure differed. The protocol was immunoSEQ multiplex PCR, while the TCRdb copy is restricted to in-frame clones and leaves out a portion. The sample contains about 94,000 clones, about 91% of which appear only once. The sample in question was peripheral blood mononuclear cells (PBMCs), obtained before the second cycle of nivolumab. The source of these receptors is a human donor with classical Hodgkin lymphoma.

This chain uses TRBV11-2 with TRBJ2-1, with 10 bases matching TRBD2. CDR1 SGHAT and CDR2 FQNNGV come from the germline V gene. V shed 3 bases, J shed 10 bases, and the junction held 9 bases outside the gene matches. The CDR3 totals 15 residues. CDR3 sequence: CASSFSLAGVLEQFF. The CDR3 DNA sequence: TGTGCCAGCAGCTTCAGCCTAGCGGGGGTCCTAGAGCAGTTCTTC.

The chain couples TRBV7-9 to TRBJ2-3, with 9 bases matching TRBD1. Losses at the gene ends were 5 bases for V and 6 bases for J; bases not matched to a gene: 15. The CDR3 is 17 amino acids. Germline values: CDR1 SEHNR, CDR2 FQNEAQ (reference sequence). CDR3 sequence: CASSQIFTGQGWDTQYF. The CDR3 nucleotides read TGTGCCAGCAGCCAAATCTTCACGGGACAGGGATGGGATACGCAGTATTTT.

CDR3 DNA sequence: TGCGCCAGCAGCTTGGCGGCGGTGGGAGAGACCCAGTACTTC. Residues: CASSLAAVGETQYF. The rearrangement links TRBV5-1 to TRBJ2-5; D is unclear. The CDR3 spans 14 residues. CDR1 and CDR2 from the germline V gene are SGHRS and YFSETQ. V lost 0 bases to trimming and J lost 4 bases, with 10 bases between them. The entire variable domain, with the rest obtained from reference TRBV5-1 and TRBJ2-5, is as follows: KAGVTQTPRYLIKTRGQQVTLSCSPISGHRSVSWYQQTPGQGLQFLFEYFSETQRNKGNFPGRFSGRQFSNSRSEMNVSTLELGDSALYLCASSLAAVGETQYFGPGTRLLVL.

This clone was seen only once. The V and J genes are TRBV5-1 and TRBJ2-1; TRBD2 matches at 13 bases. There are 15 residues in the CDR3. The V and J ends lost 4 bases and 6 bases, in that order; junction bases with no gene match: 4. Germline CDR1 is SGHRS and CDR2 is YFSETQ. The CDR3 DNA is TGCGCCAGCAGCGCGGGGACTAGCGGGACCAATGAGCAGTTCTTC. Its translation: CASSAGTSGTNEQFF. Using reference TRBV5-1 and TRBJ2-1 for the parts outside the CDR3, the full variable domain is KAGVTQTPRYLIKTRGQQVTLSCSPISGHRSVSWYQQTPGQGLQFLFEYFSETQRNKGNFPGRFSGRQFSNSRSEMNVSTLELGDSALYLCASSAGTSGTNEQFFGPGTRLTVL.

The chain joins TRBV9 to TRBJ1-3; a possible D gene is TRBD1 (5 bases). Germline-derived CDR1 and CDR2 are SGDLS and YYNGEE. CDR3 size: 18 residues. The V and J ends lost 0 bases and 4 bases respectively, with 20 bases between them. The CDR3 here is CASSVATGLLGGGNTIYF. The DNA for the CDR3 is TGTGCCAGCAGCGTAGCTACGGGACTGCTGGGAGGCGGAAACACCATATATTTT.

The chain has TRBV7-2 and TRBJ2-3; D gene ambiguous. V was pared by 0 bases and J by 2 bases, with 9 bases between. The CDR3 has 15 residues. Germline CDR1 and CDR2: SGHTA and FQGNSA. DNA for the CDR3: TGTGCCAGCAGCTTAGCTAGCAAGAACACAGATACGCAGTATTTT. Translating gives CASSLASKNTDTQYF.

The DNA of the CDR3 is TGTGCCAGCAGCTTAGCCCGAAACAGGGGGTTACTTCACAATGAGCAGTTCTTC. Amino acid sequence: CASSLARNRGLLHNEQFF. The chain recombines TRBV7-8 with TRBJ2-1; 8 nucleotides match TRBD1. The length of the CDR3 is 18 residues. Germline CDR1 and CDR2: SGHVS and FQNEAQ. Unmatched junction bases numbered 12, after V lost 0 bases and J lost 5 bases. The variable domain in full, completed from reference TRBV7-8 and TRBJ2-1, reads GAGVSQSPRYKVAKRGQDVALRCDPISGHVSLFWYQQALGQGPEFLTYFQNEAQLDKSGLPSDRFFAERPEGSVSTLKIQRTQQEDSAVYLCASSLARNRGLLHNEQFFGPGTRLTVL.

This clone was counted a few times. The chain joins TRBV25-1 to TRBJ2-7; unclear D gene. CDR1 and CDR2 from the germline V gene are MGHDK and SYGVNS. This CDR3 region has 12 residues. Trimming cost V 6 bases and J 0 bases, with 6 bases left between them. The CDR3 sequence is CASRGNSYEQYF. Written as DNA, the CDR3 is TGTGCCAGCAGAGGGAACTCCTACGAGCAGTACTTC.